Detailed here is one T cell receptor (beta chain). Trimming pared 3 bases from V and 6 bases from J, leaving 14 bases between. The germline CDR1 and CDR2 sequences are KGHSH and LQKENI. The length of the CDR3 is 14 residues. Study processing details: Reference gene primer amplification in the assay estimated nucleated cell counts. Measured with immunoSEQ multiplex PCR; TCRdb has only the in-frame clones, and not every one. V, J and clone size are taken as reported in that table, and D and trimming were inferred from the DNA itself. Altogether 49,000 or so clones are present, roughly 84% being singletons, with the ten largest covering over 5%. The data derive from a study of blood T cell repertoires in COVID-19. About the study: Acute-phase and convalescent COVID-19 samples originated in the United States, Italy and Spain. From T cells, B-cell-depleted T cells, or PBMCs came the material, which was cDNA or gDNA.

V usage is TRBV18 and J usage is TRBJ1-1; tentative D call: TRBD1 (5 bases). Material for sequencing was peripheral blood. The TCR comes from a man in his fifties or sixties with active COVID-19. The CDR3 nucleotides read TGTGCCAGCTCACCGTCCGGGGGAATAGCTGAAGCTTTCTTT. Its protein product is CASSPSGGIAEAFF.